The entry below describes one TCR beta chain. There is no known antigen for this receptor. Base qualities are not provided; no much larger clone lies one nucleotide away. Selection of patients required sufficient residual fresh-frozen tumor tissue and over two years of available survival data. Molecular status otherwise varied across the glioblastoma patients, but none of them carried an isocitrate dehydrogenase mutation. PBMC were collected before vaccination, two weeks after the third vaccination, and at tumor progression if progression occurred. The Qiagen DNeasy Blood extraction Kit was used for extraction of genomic DNA. The V and J ends are trimmed by 1 base and 0 bases, leaving 13 bases between them. Including the terminal cysteine and phenylalanine, the CDR3 comprises 17 residues. Only the CDR3 part of the read is kept: 51 bases, read in frame from the first base. The germline V gene yields MGHRA for CDR1 and YSYEKL for CDR2.

The sample originates from a study of glioma-infiltrating T cells after dendritic cell vaccination (dated by TCRdb to 2016 to 2017). As for the study more broadly: The cohort comprised about 15 glioblastoma patients from Phase I and II dendritic cell vaccination trials, 9 newly diagnosed and 6 with recurrent disease. Patients received autologous tumor lysate-pulsed dendritic cell vaccination between the early 2000s and the early 2010s. The vaccine consisted of monocyte-derived dendritic cells cultured seven to eight days with IL-4 and GM-CSF, then pulsed overnight with autologous tumor lysate. Each patient got three intradermal injections of the dendritic cell vaccine, spaced at biweekly intervals, in the arm below the axilla. Deep sequencing of TCR beta CDR3 regions was used to quantify tumor-infiltrating lymphocyte content and compare tumor and blood repertoires in dendritic cell-vaccinated glioblastoma patients. Survival after dendritic cell vaccination was correlated with TCR sequencing metrics, such as TIL content and the overlap between tumor and blood repertoires. Overall results and qualifications from the work: The three-group TCR overlap response model was described as speculative and requiring prospective validation. Higher estimated pretreatment TIL content predicted longer time to progression and overall survival after dendritic cell vaccination. No direct relationship between TCR clonality and survival was found, suggesting a diverse polyclonal response may matter. The cohort was small and heterogeneous, with few patients having full blood and tumor sets and even fewer initial-recurrent tumor pairs.

Using the immunoSEQ assay, TCRB CDR3 regions were amplified from roughly 2.2 micrograms of genomic DNA, or from all available DNA when less than that was on hand. For multiplex PCR, 60 forward primers for TCR V beta segments and 13 reverse primers for J beta segments were used. Synthetic control templates were spiked into each sample at limiting dilution to estimate reads per starting template. Sequencing produced 87 bp reads on the Illumina HiSeq System. The original pipeline was this. PCR and sequencing errors were removed by a nearest neighbor algorithm that merged closely related sequences. TCR overlap was measured as the percentage of unique tumor TCR beta sequences that were also present in the peripheral blood of the same patient. TCRdb took over this immuneACCESS table, retaining in-frame rearrangements with V and J assigned. Such tables are incomplete; in checked studies, under half of the missing clones stem from an unresolved V gene, and the remainder is unexplained. V and J calls and clone size are those listed in that table; D and trimming were worked out from the DNA. Here the sample has around 100,000 clones; roughly 79% occur a single time. The ten largest account for more than 10% of the sample.

The source of this sequence is a human donor with glioblastoma. In this chain, TRBV4-1 is recombined with TRBJ1-5; the D gene identity is not certain. The sequencing used blood, collected before dendritic cell vaccination. CDR3 loop: CASSQVAWRYSNQPQHF. At the DNA level, the sequence is TGCGCCAGCAGCCAAGTCGCCTGGAGATATAGCAATCAGCCCCAGCATTTT.